The clone carrying this T cell receptor (beta chain) appeared a single time. This sample stems from a study of shared clonotypes between healthy human individuals. Libraries were prepared by immunoSEQ multiplex PCR; TCRdb keeps only in-frame clonotypes and omits some of them. The sample holds roughly 1 million clones, approximately 80% seen once. The V gene end was trimmed by 4 bases and the J gene end by 0 bases; junction bases not matched to a gene: 5. This CDR3 spans 16 amino acids. Germline CDR1 is SEHNR and CDR2 is FQNEAQ (reference sequence). The clonotype comes from a man aged 18 to 35 in good health. Some clones in this sample may be carry-over from other donors' samples. The sequencing input was memory CD4+ T cells from PBMCs. This sample's subset: CD45RA-negative fraction. J is TRBJ2-3 and V is TRBV7-9, with TRBD2 matching 9 bases. CDR3 region: CASSYPTSGSTDTQYF. CDR3 nucleotide sequence: TGTGCCAGCAGCTATCCGACTAGCGGAAGCACAGATACGCAGTATTTT.